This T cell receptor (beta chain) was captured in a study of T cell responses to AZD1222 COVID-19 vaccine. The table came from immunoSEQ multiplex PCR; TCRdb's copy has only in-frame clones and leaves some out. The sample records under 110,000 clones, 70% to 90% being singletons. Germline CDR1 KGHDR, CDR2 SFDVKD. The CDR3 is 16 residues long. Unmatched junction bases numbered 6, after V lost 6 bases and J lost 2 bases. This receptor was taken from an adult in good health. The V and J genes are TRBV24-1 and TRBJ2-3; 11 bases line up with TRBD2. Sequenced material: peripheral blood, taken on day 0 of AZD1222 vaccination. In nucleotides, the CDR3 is TGTGCCACCAGTCCGGGACTAGCGGAGACCACAGATACGCAGTATTTT. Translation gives CATSPGLAETTDTQYF.